The sequence of this T cell receptor beta chain was determined in a study of vaccination and CD4 T cells after COVID-19. Across the study: Control cultures received a CEFX pool, an HIV-1 Nef pool, or no peptide. The study's findings and limits: Post-vaccination, and not before, a median around 86% of reactive clones appeared in convalescent patients.

A word on this clonotype: Its cognate antigen is unknown.

Treatment indicated: approximately 10-day PBMC culture with coronavirus spike peptide pools or control peptides (ViraFEST assay). The culture of around 2 million PBMCs per well included 9.5 to 10 IU/ml IL-2 and roughly 10 ug/ml peptide pools. An Oncomine TCR Beta short-read assay was used to sequence the DNA from cultured CD4+ T cells. TCRdb re-called the PCR reads with MiXCR, one entry per CDR3 protein. The data hold more than 15,000 distinct CDR3 sequences, with approximately 50% observed a single time. Germline CDR1 MNHNS, CDR2 SASEGT. Unmatched junction bases numbered 7, after V lost 8 bases and J lost 2 bases. This CDR3 has 14 residues.

This receptor was obtained from a human donor with COVID-19. Material: cultured CD4+ T cells from blood, obtained after SARS-CoV-2 vaccination. The chain has TRBV6-1 and TRBJ2-7; 9 bases fit TRBD1. The CDR3 loop is CASFTGGPTYEQYF. The CDR3 DNA is TGTGCCAGCTTTACAGGGGGCCCTACCTACGAGCAGTACTTC.